In its sample, the clone carrying this T cell receptor beta chain was seen many times. This sample was taken from a study of T cells in Graves' hyperthyroidism and ophthalmopathy. The germline CDR1 and CDR2 sequences are SEHNR and FQNEAQ (reference sequence). The CDR3 runs 13 residues. V lost 1 base and J 4 bases, leaving 7 bases between the germline ends. TCR beta CDR3 regions were amplified from RNA transcripts. During a first-round RT-PCR of the TCR CDR3, the HTBI primer set was used. TCRdb reanalysed the multiplex PCR reads using MiXCR and keeps one entry per CDR3 protein. Altogether hundreds of thousands of distinct CDR3 sequences are present, around 15% being singletons, with the ten largest covering 3.8%.

The chain combines TRBV7-9 with TRBJ2-5; unclear D gene. The TCR comes from a woman in her 30s with Graves' hyperthyroidism. The sample comprised blood. In DNA form, the CDR3 reads TGTGCCAGCAGCTTAGTGGTAACAGAGACCCAGTACTTC. Protein sequence: CASSLVVTETQYF.